This TCR beta chain was documented in a study of cytomegalovirus exposure and HLA in healthy donors (dated by TCRdb to the late 2010s). Background for the entire study: According to an earlier analysis of a few hundred of the donors, roughly 180 million T cells yielded over 100 million unique TCR beta sequences and approximately 300 Gb of sequence data. An early release that covered some 630 HLA-typed donors contained approximately 300 gigabases of sequencing data and tens of millions of unique TCR sequences. The genetic ancestry cluster associated with self-reported Caucasian donors included approximately 85% of the 350 to 500 genotyped donors. The study was designed to test whether signatures of past pathogen exposure could be identified by cataloging public T cell receptors. Using immunosequencing, the study profiled T cell repertoires from 666 subjects and related those repertoires to cytomegalovirus serostatus. Along with the roughly 670-subject first cohort, a separate validation cohort of over 90 different subjects was used. High-throughput TCR immunosequencing, statistical association of individual TCRs with disease status, and machine learning were combined to predict cytomegalovirus infection status. A later analysis re-examined previously published TCR beta repertoires from about 700 donors and added high-resolution HLA genotyping to investigate patterns of TCR occurrence. Rather than using new phenotypic data, the later analysis identified candidate immune exposures from TCR beta sequences and from how often those sequences occurred across donors. An earlier analysis of several hundred of the donors applied high-throughput TCR beta sequencing to assess whether each TCR beta V gene segment acted as functional or pseudogenic. Donor age, sex, ethnicity and CMV serostatus were compiled together with the repertoire data. A later genetic analysis used genome-wide SNP genotypes for about 65% of the 666 donors, treating that subset as a discovery cohort. All discovery cohort repertoires had been generated on a single sequencing platform. Class I and class II HLA loci were covered by the typing at four-digit resolution. Typing coverage varied by locus: about 629-630 donors for A, B, C, DRB1 and DQB1; roughly 560 for DQA1; 606 for DPA1; 450 to 480 for DPB1. Five DR-DQ haplotypes were treated as single units for association and clustering because of strong linkage in the cohort. Across 300 to 400 genotyped donors of the cohort, an average of approximately 240,000 unique TCR beta nucleotide sequences per donor were sequenced, and roughly 17% of those sequences were non-productive. The investigation overall reported the following: The study listed 150 to 200 TCR beta chains as associated with cytomegalovirus. In a later genetic analysis, a missense DCLRE1C variant was associated with V-gene and J-gene trimming of TCR beta chains, and the association was replicated in an independent cohort. In a later analysis, TCR association rates were found to vary across HLA loci, with the most associated TCRs seen for DRB1 alleles and the fewest for HLA-C alleles. In this cohort, only TCR beta chains were sequenced, and detectable features were limited by the absence of alpha or paired-chain data. For the cohort, immune exposure information was limited to CMV serostatus. According to a later genetic analysis, donors in an Asian-associated ancestry cluster had fewer N-insertions in productive TCRs than the roughly 670-donor mean. A further reported finding was that TCR beta sequences accurately predicted the HLA-A and HLA-B alleles for most subjects in the first cohort. Because some donors lacked HLA typing at each locus, the association tests relied only on the typed subset. At a false discovery rate of 0.05, a later analysis linked 16,000 or so TCR beta sequences to specific HLA alleles. A cluster of highly shared sequence variants was judged likely to be a technical artifact of the sequencing pipeline. Roughly uniform sequencing depth across donors was assumed in presence/absence analyses, although this assumption may not hold. In vitro tests confirmed that a few of the cytomegalovirus-associated TCR beta chains recognize cytomegalovirus antigens. Because counts were too low, seventeen rarely observed V segments, including chromosome 9 orphons, were left out of the earlier analysis of about 620 of the donors. An earlier analysis of approximately 530 of the donors showed that most TCR beta V segments appeared in productive rearrangements either about 87% or about 30% of the time, which broadly matched IMGT annotations. When HLA alleles, especially DR and DQ, strongly co-occurred, attributing TCR associations to individual alleles was difficult. According to a later analysis, parvovirus B19, influenza, CMV and Epstein-Barr virus appeared linked to several top co-occurrence clusters. While some public TCRs were present in many individuals, most TCR sequences turned up only very rarely across donors. Correlated functional status among segregating V segments might reflect linkage disequilibrium, but an unknown experimental factor could not be ruled out. According to a later analysis, most CMV-associated TCR beta chains appeared to be HLA-restricted, and the HLA associations seemed to be driven largely by CMV exposure. The classifier was reported to diagnose cytomegalovirus status with high specificity and sensitivity in both the original cohort and the validation cohort. The authors suggested that the approach could potentially be generalized to other disease states and immunological phenotypes. Some IMGT-functional V segments, including TRBV6-2 and TRBV6-3, could not be told apart with the 87-base-pair reads, so those segments were excluded. In a later analysis, HLA-associated TCR beta chains were found to be more clonally expanded and to have lower generation probabilities than equally common non-associated chains.

In total, fewer than 750 healthy bone marrow donors made up the cohort. At the time of sampling, every cohort member was nominally healthy, though immune exposures that went unrecorded were likely present. The donor tested CMV seropositive and was one of the 289 seropositive cohort members. A peripheral blood sample was collected from each donor, and TCR beta sequencing was performed on peripheral blood mononuclear cells. Genomic DNA was extracted from the blood cell samples with the Qiagen DNeasy Blood Extraction Kit. Library generation was performed with the immunoSEQ multiplex PCR assay. For the multiplex PCR, a mixture combining 60 forward primers for TCR Vbeta segments and 13 reverse primers for TCR Jbeta segments was used. The CDR3 region of rearranged TCR beta genes was amplified from genomic DNA with a multiplex PCR assay. On the Illumina HiSeq System, the amplified TCR beta libraries were sequenced as 87-base-pair reads. Per the source publication's procedure: Across the 670 or so repertoires, a later analysis counted some 80 million unique TCR beta chains, around 10 million of which were shared by at least two donors. Raw reads were error-corrected and collapsed into unique sequences with a nearest-neighbor algorithm that merged closely related sequences to remove PCR and sequencing errors. CDR3 sequences were aligned to IMGT reference sequences to assign V, D and J gene segments. Each retained sequence needed at least a six-nucleotide match to both a V gene segment and a J gene segment. A rearrangement counted as productive if the CDR3 had no stop codons and remained in frame with V and J, and every other rearrangement counted as non-productive. CDR3 was defined by IMGT convention, running from the second conserved V-encoded cysteine to the conserved J-encoded phenylalanine. In an earlier analysis of more than 550 of the donors, sequences lacking an unambiguous match to a single V gene segment were excluded. An earlier analysis of several hundred of the donors classified V segments as functional when productive rearrangements were above 56.7% and as segregating when the standard deviation between donors was above 5%. A statistical classification framework was built for diagnosing cytomegalovirus status from the catalog of TCR beta chain sequences. V and J gene assignment, in a later analysis, came from comparing TCR nucleotide sequences with IMGT/GENE-DB human TR gene sequences. A later analysis assigned CDR3 sequences and most-parsimonious VDJ recombination scenarios with the TCRdist pipeline. In a later analysis, each TCR beta chain was defined by its CDR3 amino acid sequence together with its V-gene family, and reads without a unique V-gene family were excluded. As a way to deal with suspected cross-contamination and a sequencing artifact, a later analysis dropped 450 to 600 nucleotide sequences that were highly shared and had low generation probability. In a later analysis, a clonal expansion index for each public chain was calculated from normalized within-repertoire ranks of inferred template counts. A later analysis computed generation probabilities with a VDJ recombination model fitted to out-of-frame rearrangements, and checked the results against IGoR. Hypergeometric tests were used in a later analysis to score TCR-TCR, TCR-HLA and TCR-CMV co-occurrence, with a repertoire-size bias correction applied to the TCR pairs. To estimate false discovery rates, a later analysis permuted the HLA or CMV assignments 20 times. In a later analysis, co-occurring TCRs were grouped using DBSCAN, with TCRdist sequence similarity added in when clustering inside HLA-allele-positive subsets. Repertoires with fewer than 30,000 or more than 120,000 public chains, plus five repertoires with anomalous nucleotide sharing, were excluded from co-occurrence clustering. TCRdb stores this immuneACCESS table with in-frame sequences only. Part of the clones is absent; in the studies checked, under half of the shortfall reflects unresolved V genes, and no reason is known for the rest. V and J calls plus clone size are reproduced from that table; the DNA served to infer D and trimming. The table for this sample lists about 82,000 clones; around 70% of them were counted only once. Around 6.5% of the sample is held by the ten biggest clonotypes.

Note on this clone: The antigen it binds to is not known. The record has no base qualities; no much larger clone is one base away.

The cysteine opens and the phenylalanine closes a CDR3 of 14 amino acids. The DNA shown is the 42-base CDR3, in frame from base 1. V is shortened by 3 bases, J by 5 bases, and the region joining them spans 11 bases. The germline V gene specifies SNHLY as CDR1 and FYNNEI as CDR2. This sequence uses TRBV2 and TRBJ1-3; a tentative D call is TRBD1 (5 bases match). The sequence was obtained from a woman aged 45-65 years in good health and CMV-seropositive. What was sequenced was PBMCs. The DNA sequence is as follows: TGTGCCAGCAGTGATCGGCAGGGCCGAAACACCATATATTTT. Translated, it gives CASSDRQGRNTIYF.